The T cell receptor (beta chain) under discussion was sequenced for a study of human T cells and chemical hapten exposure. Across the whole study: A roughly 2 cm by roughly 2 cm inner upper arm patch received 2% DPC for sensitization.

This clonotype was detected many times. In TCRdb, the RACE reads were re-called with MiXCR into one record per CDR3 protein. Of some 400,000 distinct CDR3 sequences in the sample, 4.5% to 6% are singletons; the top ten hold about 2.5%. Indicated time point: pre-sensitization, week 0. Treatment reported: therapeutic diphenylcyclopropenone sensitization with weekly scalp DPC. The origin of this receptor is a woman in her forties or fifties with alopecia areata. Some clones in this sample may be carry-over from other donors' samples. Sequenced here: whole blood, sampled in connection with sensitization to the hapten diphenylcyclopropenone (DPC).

The CDR3 sequence: CASSLGPDFEQFF. The CDR3 DNA follows: TGTGCCAGCAGCTTGGGCCCGGATTTTGAGCAGTTCTTC. The chain combines TRBV13 with TRBJ2-1; no firm D call. The V end was cut by 3 bases, the J end by 9 bases, with 12 bases between. Germline V gives CDR1 PRHDT, CDR2 FYEKMQ (reference sequence). The CDR3 totals 13 residues.